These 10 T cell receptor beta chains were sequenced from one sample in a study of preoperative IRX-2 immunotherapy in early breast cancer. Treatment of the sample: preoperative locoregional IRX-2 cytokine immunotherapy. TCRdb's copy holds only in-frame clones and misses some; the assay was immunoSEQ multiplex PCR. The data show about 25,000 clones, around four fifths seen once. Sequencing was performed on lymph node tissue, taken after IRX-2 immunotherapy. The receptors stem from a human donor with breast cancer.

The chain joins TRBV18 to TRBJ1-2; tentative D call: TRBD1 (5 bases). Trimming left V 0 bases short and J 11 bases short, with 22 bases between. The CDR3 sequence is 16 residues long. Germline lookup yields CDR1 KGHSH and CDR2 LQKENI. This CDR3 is CASSPPDRARDVIYTF. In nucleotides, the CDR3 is TGTGCCAGCTCACCACCGGATCGGGCCAGGGATGTTATTTACACCTTC.

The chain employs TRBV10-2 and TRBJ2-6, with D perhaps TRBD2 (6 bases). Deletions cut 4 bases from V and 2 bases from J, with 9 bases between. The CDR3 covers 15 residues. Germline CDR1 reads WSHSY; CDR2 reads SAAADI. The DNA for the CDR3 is TGCGCCAGCAGTGCGGGGGAACCTGGGGCCAACGTCCTGACTTTC. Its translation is CASSAGEPGANVLTF.

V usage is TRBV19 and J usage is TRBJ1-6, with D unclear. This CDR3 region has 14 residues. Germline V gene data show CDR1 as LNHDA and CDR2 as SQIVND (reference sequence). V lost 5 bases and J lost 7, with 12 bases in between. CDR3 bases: TGTGCCAGTAGTTGGGAACAGAACAATTCACCCCTCCACTTT. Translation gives CASSWEQNNSPLHF.

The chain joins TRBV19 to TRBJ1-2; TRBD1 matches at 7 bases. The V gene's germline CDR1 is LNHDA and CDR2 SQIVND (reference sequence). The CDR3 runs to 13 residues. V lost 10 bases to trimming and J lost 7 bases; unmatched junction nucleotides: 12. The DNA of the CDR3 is TGTGCCACAGAAGCACAGGGGCGAGGTGGCTACACCTTC. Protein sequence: CATEAQGRGGYTF. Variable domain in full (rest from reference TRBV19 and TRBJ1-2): DGGITQSPKYLFRKEGQNVTLSCEQNLNHDAMYWYRQDPGQGLRLIYYSQIVNDFQKGDIAEGYSVSREKKESFPLTVTSAQKNPTAFYLCATEAQGRGGYTFGSGTRLTVV.

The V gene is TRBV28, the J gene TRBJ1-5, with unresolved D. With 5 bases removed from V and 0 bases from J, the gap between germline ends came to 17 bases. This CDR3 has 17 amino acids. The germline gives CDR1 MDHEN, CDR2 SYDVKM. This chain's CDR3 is CASSLTSSTYSNQPQHF. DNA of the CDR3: TGTGCCAGCAGTCTCACGTCCAGTACCTATAGCAATCAGCCCCAGCATTTT. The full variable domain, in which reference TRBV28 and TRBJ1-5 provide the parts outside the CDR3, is DVKVTQSSRYLVKRTGEKVFLECVQDMDHENMFWYRQDPGLGLRLIYFSYDVKMKEKGDIPEGYSVSREKKERFSLILESASTNQTSMYLCASSLTSSTYSNQPQHFGDGTRLSIL.

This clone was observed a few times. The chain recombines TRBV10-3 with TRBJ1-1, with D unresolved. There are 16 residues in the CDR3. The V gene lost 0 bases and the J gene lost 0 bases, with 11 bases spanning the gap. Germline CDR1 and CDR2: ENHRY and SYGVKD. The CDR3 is CAISESAAILNTEAFF. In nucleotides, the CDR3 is TGTGCCATCAGTGAGTCGGCAGCAATATTGAACACTGAAGCTTTCTTT.

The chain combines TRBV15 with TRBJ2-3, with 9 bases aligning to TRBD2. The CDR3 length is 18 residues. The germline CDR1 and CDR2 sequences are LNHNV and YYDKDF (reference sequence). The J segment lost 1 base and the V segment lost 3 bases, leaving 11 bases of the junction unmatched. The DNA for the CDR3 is TGTGCCACCAGCAGCGATAGGGTAAAGCGGGGGGGCACAGATACGCAGTATTTT. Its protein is CATSSDRVKRGGTDTQYF.

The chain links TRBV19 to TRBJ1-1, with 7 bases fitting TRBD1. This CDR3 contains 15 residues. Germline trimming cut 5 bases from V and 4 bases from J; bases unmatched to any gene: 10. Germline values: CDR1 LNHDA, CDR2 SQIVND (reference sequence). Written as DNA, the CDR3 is TGTGCCAGTAGTGCCACGGGACAGCCCTTCACTGAAGCTTTCTTT. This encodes CASSATGQPFTEAFF.

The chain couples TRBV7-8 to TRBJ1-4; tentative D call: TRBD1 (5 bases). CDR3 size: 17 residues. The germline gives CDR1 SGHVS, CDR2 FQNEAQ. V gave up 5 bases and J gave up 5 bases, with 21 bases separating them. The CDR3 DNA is TGTGCCAGCAGCCAAGAGACCCATAGGGGAGGAAATGAAAAACTGTTTTTT. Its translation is CASSQETHRGGNEKLFF.

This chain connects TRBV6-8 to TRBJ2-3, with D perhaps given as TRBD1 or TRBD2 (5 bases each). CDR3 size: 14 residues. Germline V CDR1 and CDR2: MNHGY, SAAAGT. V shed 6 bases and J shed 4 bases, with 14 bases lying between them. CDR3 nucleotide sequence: TGTGCCAGCAGCCCGGGACCGATGGCAGATACGCAGTATTTT. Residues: CASSPGPMADTQYF.